This T cell receptor (beta chain) was retrieved from a study of T cells after posttransplantation cyclophosphamide. Peripheral blood was collected from the related graft donor on the marrow donation day. The CDR3 sequence is 18 residues long. Germline V gives CDR1 MDHEN, CDR2 SYDVKM. Trimming took 1 base from V and 2 from J, leaving 20 bases between them. Only in-frame clones appear in the TCRdb table, and some are missing; sequencing was by immunoSEQ multiplex PCR. The sample contains about 52,000 clones, approximately 94% of which appear only once. What was sequenced was PBMCs. The chain recombines TRBV28 with TRBJ1-2; a possible D gene is TRBD1 (5 bases). The receptor comes from a woman in her thirties in good health and a related stem cell transplant donor. CDR3 amino acids: CASSLSTGGGFGNYGYTF. The CDR3 DNA reads as TGTGCCAGCAGTTTATCGACGGGCGGGGGATTTGGAAACTATGGCTACACCTTC.